This entry lists 8 T cell receptor beta chains sequenced from one sample in a study of CD8 T cells in ankylosing spondylitis (dated by TCRdb to 2017 to 2019). Library method: 5' RACE. The sequencer listed for this sample is Illumina HiSeq 2500. TCRdb itself trimmed the public reads at Q25 with fastp, ran MiXCR and retained productive beta chains. Every distinct CDR3 protein forms one entry, paired with its most common genes and DNA. Counted in this sample were approximately 200,000 distinct CDR3 sequences; 9.5% to 15% of them appeared once. Approximately 15% of the sample goes to the ten largest clones. Source material: blood, either unsorted or a sorted T cell fraction (not recorded which). All receptors derive from a male donor with ankylosing spondylitis or in good health (not recorded which).

The chain uses TRBV20-1 and TRBJ2-2, with TRBD2 matching over 14 bases. The CDR3 is 18 residues long. Germline V gene data show CDR1 as DFQATT and CDR2 as SNEGSKA (reference sequence). Trimming at V came to 0 bases and at J to 6 bases, leaving 9 bases not matched to a gene. CDR3 loop: CSARDRRLAGGLAGELFF. The DNA for the CDR3 is TGCAGTGCTAGAGATAGGAGACTAGCGGGAGGGCTGGCCGGGGAGCTGTTTTTT.

CDR3 bases: TGTGCCAGCAGCTTAGAGTCAGGGGCCACCGGGGAGCTGTTTTTT. It is translated as CASSLESGATGELFF. This chain links TRBV7-9 with TRBJ2-2; the D gene is possibly TRBD1 (6 bases). V shed 1 base and J shed 4 bases, with 10 bases lying between them. The CDR3 has 15 residues. Germline assignment: CDR1 SEHNR and CDR2 FQNEAQ (reference sequence).

The rearrangement links TRBV29-1 to TRBJ1-1, with D possibly being TRBD1 (5 bases). Trimming took off 6 bases at V and 11 bases at J, with 22 bases between the two ends. Germline V gene lookup returns CDR1 SQVTM and CDR2 ANQGSEA. This CDR3 spans 13 amino acids. This chain's CDR3 is CSVGGGGPLGAFF. CDR3 nucleotides: TGCAGCGTGGGGGGAGGAGGACCCCTCGGGGCTTTCTTT.

The sample holds a few counts of this clonotype. The chain employs TRBV4-1 and TRBJ1-4, with a possible D match to TRBD1 (6 bases). The V gene lost 0 bases and the J gene lost 7 bases, with 12 bases spanning the gap. This CDR3 region has 15 residues. Per the germline V gene, CDR1 is MGHRA and CDR2 is YSYEKL. The chain's CDR3 is CASSQEVPGAEKLFF. Here the CDR3 DNA reads TGCGCCAGCAGCCAAGAAGTCCCGGGGGCTGAAAAACTGTTTTTT.

The chain carries TRBV6-5 and TRBJ2-3; 7 bases agree with TRBD2. The germline V gene has CDR1 MNHEY and CDR2 SVGAGI. This CDR3 comprises 15 residues. V trimming: 2 bases; J trimming: 3 bases; junction bases outside the gene matches: 5. This CDR3 is CASSYGEGGTDTQYF. The CDR3 coding sequence is TGTGCCAGCAGTTACGGGGAGGGAGGGACAGATACGCAGTATTTT.

The chain is built from TRBV19 and TRBJ2-1; TRBD2 is a possible D gene (6 bases). V lost 3 bases and J lost 1, with 10 bases in between. Germline-derived CDR1 and CDR2 are LNHDA and SQIVND (reference sequence). This CDR3 has 15 residues. Here the CDR3 DNA reads TGTGCCAGTAGTATTACGGGGGTTTCCTACAATGAGCAGTTCTTC. This codes for CASSITGVSYNEQFF.

The rearrangement joins TRBV20-1 to TRBJ1-2; D uncertain. V lost 6 bases to trimming and J lost 8 bases, with 13 bases between them. Germline loops: CDR1 DFQATT, CDR2 SNEGSKA (reference sequence). CDR3 length equals 11 residues. The chain's CDR3 is CSATGPQGYTF. CDR3 DNA sequence: TGCAGTGCAACCGGGCCCCAGGGCTACACCTTC.

CDR3: CASNAPPGDTRYEQYF. The DNA of the CDR3 is TGTGCCAGCAACGCACCCCCGGGGGACACCCGCTACGAGCAGTACTTC. The chain uses TRBV7-2 and TRBJ2-7; D could derive from TRBD1 or TRBD2 (6 bases each). Germline-derived CDR1 and CDR2 are SGHTA and FQGNSA. Trimming shortened V by 7 bases and J by 3 bases, and 22 bases separated the two germline ends. The CDR3 covers 16 residues.